This TCR beta chain was retrieved from a study of T cells after yellow fever vaccination. General study points: Clonotypes found in both CD4 and CD8 compartments made up a small share.

TCRdb redid the calling of the 5' RACE reads with MiXCR, one entry per CDR3 protein. The table has about 240,000 distinct CDR3 sequences, about 7% seen once. Many counts were recorded for this clonotype. Antigen specificity is unknown. The clonotype comes from a young man who received the YFV17D yellow fever vaccine. The material was CD4+ T cells sorted from PBMCs, obtained 15 days after the yellow fever booster vaccination.

The CDR3 bases are TGTGCCAGCAGACAAACTAGCGGCGAAACCAATACGCAGTATTTT. This gives the protein CASRQTSGETNTQYF. The chain recombines TRBV12-3 or TRBV12-4 with TRBJ2-3; 8 nucleotides match TRBD2. CDR3 length: 15 amino acids. With 6 bases clipped from V and 7 bases from J, the junction kept 12 bases outside the gene matches.